A selection of T cell receptor beta chains follows, all from one sample in a study of cytomegalovirus exposure and HLA in healthy donors. Method: immunoSEQ multiplex PCR; TCRdb's copy keeps in-frame clones and lacks some. The sample holds roughly 130,000 clones, 65% to 80% seen once. Sequencing input: PBMCs. The receptors come from a human donor in good health. The CDR3 runs from the conserved cysteine through the conserved F or W. A D gene is named only where the DNA matches it firmly. The size entry is marked missing in some rows and otherwise reads once, few, many or a size class.

clone size	D gene	J gene	V gene	CDR3 DNA	CDR3 protein
-	TRBD1	TRBJ1-2	TRBV5-1	TGCGCCAGCAGCGTAACAGGGGATGGCTACACCTTC	CASSVTGDGYTF
-	TRBD1	TRBJ1-6	TRBV7-8	TGTGCCAGCAGCTTAGCGCCTGGGGAAGGGGGCCCCTATAATTCACCCCTCCACTTT	CASSLAPGEGGPYNSPLHF
-	-	TRBJ2-7	TRBV18	TGTGCCAGCTCACCCCCAGGGGCCAGGGGTTCCTACGAGCAGTACTTC	CASSPPGARGSYEQYF
-	TRBD1	TRBJ2-7	TRBV27	TGTGCCAGCAGACCCGGGACAGGGAACTACGAGCAGTACTTC	CASRPGTGNYEQYF
few	-	TRBJ1-1	TRBV6-5	TGTGCCAGCAGTTACTCGGAGGGACTGAACACTGAAGCTTTCTTT	CASSYSEGLNTEAFF
-	TRBD1	TRBJ1-2	TRBV6-1	TGTGCCAGCAGGGAAAGGGACAGCCTCTATGGCTACACCTTC	CASRERDSLYGYTF
-	-	TRBJ1-6	TRBV27	TGTGCCAGCAGTTTAACACAGTATAATTCACCCCTCCACTTT	CASSLTQYNSPLHF
-	-	TRBJ2-2	TRBV19	TGTGCCAGTAGTATCGTCCCCGGGGGAACCGGGGAGCTGTTTTTT	CASSIVPGGTGELFF
-	-	TRBJ2-1	TRBV2	TGTGCCAGCAGGGAGTACAATGAGCAGTTCTTC	CASREYNEQFF
-	TRBD2	TRBJ2-5	TRBV6-5	TGTGCCAGCAGTACCGGGGGGGTGAGAGAGACCCAGTACTTC	CASSTGGVRETQYF
-	-	TRBJ1-1	TRBV6-1	TGTGCCAGTAGTAATGCGGACACTGAAGCTTTCTTT	CASSNADTEAFF
-	-	TRBJ1-3	TRBV9	TGTGCCAGCAGCCTGAGGGGGGGGTCTGGAAACACCATATATTTT	CASSLRGGSGNTIYF
-	-	TRBJ2-7	TRBV2	TGTGCCAGCAGCGCCCCCGGACTGTCCTACGAGCAGTACTTC	CASSAPGLSYEQYF
-	TRBD1	TRBJ2-7	TRBV6-1	TGTGCCAGCAGTGAGCCCAGGGGGAACTACTACGAGCAGTACTTC	CASSEPRGNYYEQYF
-	TRBD2	TRBJ2-5	TRBV7-3	TGTGCCAGCAGCTCCCTAGCGGGGGATGAGACCCAGTACTTC	CASSSLAGDETQYF
-	-	TRBJ2-3	TRBV6-5	TGTGCCAGCAGTTACTCGTACGTGCCTAATACGCAGTATTTT	CASSYSYVPNTQYF
few	-	TRBJ2-7	TRBV6-6	TGTGCCAGCAGTTACTCAGTTTCTCAGGGCCACGAGCAGTACTTC	CASSYSVSQGHEQYF
-	TRBD2	TRBJ2-3	TRBV9	TGTGCCAGCAGCGTCCTCCCTGGACTAGGCCTTCAAGATACGCAGTATTTT	CASSVLPGLGLQDTQYF
few	TRBD1	TRBJ1-1	TRBV5-6	TGTGCCAGCAGCTATGGGACAGGCGGGGAAGCTTTCTTT	CASSYGTGGEAFF
-	TRBD2	TRBJ2-7	TRBV29-1	TGCAGCGTTGAGGGGGGGACCTTAGCCTACGAGCAGTACTTC	CSVEGGTLAYEQYF
-	-	TRBJ2-6	TRBV11-3	TGTGCCAGCAGCTTCAGAGGTACAGGGGCCAACGTCCTGACTTTC	CASSFRGTGANVLTF
few	-	TRBJ1-5	TRBV5-8	TGTGCCAGCAGCTATTGGGGCCTACACCAGCCCCAGCATTTT	CASSYWGLHQPQHF
few	TRBD2	TRBJ2-7	TRBV4-1	TGCGCCAGCAGCCACCTTGAGACTAGCGGATCCTACGAGCAGTACTTC	CASSHLETSGSYEQYF
-	TRBD2	TRBJ2-7	TRBV4-1	TGCGCCAGCAGCCGGTCGACTAGCGGGGGGGCCGAGCAGTACTTC	CASSRSTSGGAEQYF
once	-	TRBJ1-4	TRBV9	TGTGCCAGCAGCGCCCGGGCCCTAGGGGGTGAAAAACTGTTTTTT	CASSARALGGEKLFF
-	-	TRBJ1-3	TRBV5-1	TGCGCCAGCAGCACCGGGGGAGCTGGAAACACCATATATTTT	CASSTGGAGNTIYF
-	-	TRBJ1-4	TRBV4-1	TGCGCCAGCAGCCCCCGGGATCGCAATGAAAAACTGTTTTTT	CASSPRDRNEKLFF
few	TRBD1	TRBJ2-1	TRBV4-1	TGCGCCAGCAGCCGCAAACCAGGGGGTGTGAACAATGAGCAGTTCTTC	CASSRKPGGVNNEQFF
-	-	TRBJ1-3	TRBV2	TGTGCCAGCAACCCCAGGGGATTCTTTCACACCATATATTTT	CASNPRGFFHTIYF
-	-	TRBJ2-1	TRBV19	TGTGCCAGTAGTATATCAGATAACAATGAGCAGTTCTTC	CASSISDNNEQFF
-	TRBD1	TRBJ2-5	TRBV12-5	TGTGCTAGTGGGGGGACAGGGGCCATACCAGAGACCCAGTACTTC	CASGGTGAIPETQYF
-	TRBD2	TRBJ2-5	TRBV6-1	TGTGCCAGCAGCCCACTAGCGGGGGGCCAAGAGACCCAGTACTTC	CASSPLAGGQETQYF
-	TRBD1	TRBJ2-2	TRBV7-9	TGTGCCAGCAGCTCGGGACAGGGATTCGGGGAGCTGTTTTTT	CASSSGQGFGELFF
-	-	TRBJ1-2	TRBV9	TGTGCCAGCAGCCTCCCGTGGGGGGGTCGTGGCTACACCTTC	CASSLPWGGRGYTF
-	TRBD1	TRBJ1-1	TRBV27	TGTGCCAGCAGTGAGGCGGGGACAGGGCGCACTGAAGCTTTCTTT	CASSEAGTGRTEAFF
-	-	TRBJ1-1	TRBV11-2	TGTGCCAGCAGCCGAGGTCCGGAAGCTTTCTTT	CASSRGPEAFF